The 25 T cell receptor beta chains reported below all come from one sample, sequenced in a study of shared clonotypes between healthy human individuals. The repertoire was sequenced with immunoSEQ multiplex PCR; TCRdb's copy has only in-frame clones and lacks some. The data hold some 2,500,000 clones, with roughly 90% observed a single time. The sample taken for sequencing was naive CD4+ T cells from PBMCs. Documented subset: CD45RA+ positively selected. The receptor source for this set is a man between 18 and 35 years old in good health. Some clones in this sample may be carry-over from other donors' samples.

This chain joins TRBV19 and TRBJ2-2; 7 bases are a match to TRBD1. The CDR3 covers 15 residues. With 9 bases clipped from V and 6 bases from J, the junction kept 13 bases outside the gene matches. CDR1 is LNHDA and CDR2 is SQIVND in the germline V gene (reference sequence). CDR3 sequence reads: CASLGRNRGPGELFF. The DNA for the CDR3 is TGTGCCAGCCTGGGTCGAAACAGGGGTCCCGGGGAGCTGTTTTTT.

This sequence joins TRBV30 and TRBJ1-2; D is uncertain. This CDR3 is 14 amino acids long. The ends were cut back, 0 bases at V and 3 bases at J, with 11 bases in the middle. CDR1 GTSNPN and CDR2 SVGIG come from the germline V gene (reference sequence). CDR3 residues: CAWSVWGPYYGYTF. The CDR3 nucleotides read TGTGCCTGGAGTGTCTGGGGTCCCTACTATGGCTACACCTTC. Based on the CDR3 plus reference TRBV30 and TRBJ1-2, the full variable domain is SQTIHQWPATLVQPVGSPLSLECTVEGTSNPNLYWYRQAAGRGLQLLFYSVGIGQISSEVPQNLSASRPQDRQFILSSKKLLLSDSGFYLCAWSVWGPYYGYTFGSGTRLTVV.

The chain is built from TRBV5-6 and TRBJ2-5; D call uncertain. The better agreement between TRBJ2-7 and the DNA end casts doubt on the J call. This CDR3 contains 13 residues. CDR1 is SGHDT, CDR2 YYEEEE, per germline. Here the CDR3 DNA reads TGTGCCAGCAGCTTGGACAGATACTACGAGCAGTACTTC. This sequence encodes CASSLDRYYEQYF.

The chain employs TRBV25-1 and TRBJ1-4; 9 nucleotides line up with TRBD1. Germline lookup yields CDR1 MGHDK and CDR2 SYGVNS. This CDR3 comprises 14 residues. J gave up 8 bases and V 6 bases, and 7 bases lay outside the gene matches. The CDR3 sequence: CASRRRDRDEKLFF. DNA of the CDR3: TGTGCCAGCAGGCGCCGGGACAGGGACGAAAAACTGTTTTTT.

The chain uses TRBV28 and TRBJ2-2; 11 nucleotides agree with TRBD1. The germline CDR1 and CDR2 sequences are MDHEN and SYDVKM. There are 16 residues in the CDR3. The V and J ends lost 6 bases and 6 bases, in that order; junction bases with no gene match: 9. The CDR3: CASRRTGTGGSGELFF. The CDR3 DNA is TGTGCCAGCAGGAGAACGGGGACAGGGGGTTCCGGGGAGCTGTTTTTT. Full variable domain (rest looked up from reference TRBV28 and TRBJ2-2): DVKVTQSSRYLVKRTGEKVFLECVQDMDHENMFWYRQDPGLGLRLIYFSYDVKMKEKGDIPEGYSVSREKKERFSLILESASTNQTSMYLCASRRTGTGGSGELFFGEGSRLTVL.

This clone was seen only once. This chain uses TRBV19 with TRBJ1-1, with D maybe TRBD1 (5 bases). The germline V and J ends were trimmed by 3 bases and 0 bases, with 11 bases remaining between them. Looked up from germline, CDR1 is LNHDA and CDR2 is SQIVND (reference sequence). This CDR3 comprises 15 residues. CDR3 sequence reads: CASSIQRGLNTEAFF. The CDR3 nucleotides are TGTGCCAGTAGTATTCAACGGGGACTGAACACTGAAGCTTTCTTT.

This clone was seen once. V usage is TRBV5-1 and J usage is TRBJ2-1, with a possible D match to TRBD2 (5 bases). The CDR3 loop spans 17 amino acids. Per the germline V gene, CDR1 is SGHRS and CDR2 is YFSETQ. V lost 0 bases and J lost 0, with 13 bases in between. CDR3 coding DNA: TGCGCCAGCAGCTTGGCTCCAGCGGTAATCTCCTACAATGAGCAGTTCTTC. This translates into CASSLAPAVISYNEQFF.

This rearrangement joins TRBV28 to TRBJ2-1; maybe TRBD1 (5 bases). The CDR3 length is 19 residues. CDR1 MDHEN and CDR2 SYDVKM come from the germline V gene. Trimming removed 5 bases at V and 5 bases at J, with 28 bases between. CDR3 sequence (DNA): TGTGCCAGCAGTCCGAGTACTACCCCCCAGGGCCCTAAAGACAATGAGCAGTTCTTC. As protein: CASSPSTTPQGPKDNEQFF. Using reference TRBV28 and TRBJ2-1 for the parts outside the CDR3, the full variable domain is DVKVTQSSRYLVKRTGEKVFLECVQDMDHENMFWYRQDPGLGLRLIYFSYDVKMKEKGDIPEGYSVSREKKERFSLILESASTNQTSMYLCASSPSTTPQGPKDNEQFFGPGTRLTVL.

This sequence joins TRBV6-1 and TRBJ2-1, with 11 positions matching TRBD2. Germline V gives CDR1 MNHNS, CDR2 SASEGT. This CDR3 spans 15 amino acids. J lost 5 bases, V lost 4 bases, and 4 bases had no gene match. The DNA of the CDR3 is TGTGCCAGCAGTGTCGAGACTAGCGGGAACAATGAGCAGTTCTTC. Translating gives CASSVETSGNNEQFF.

The V and J genes are TRBV7-9 and TRBJ2-2, with 7 bases matching TRBD1. The ends lost 5 bases at V and 1 base at J; junction bases unmatched: 4. The CDR3 runs to 15 residues. CDR1 SEHNR and CDR2 FQNEAQ come from the germline V gene (reference sequence). CDR3 DNA sequence: TGTGCCAGCAGCATACGACAGGGGAACACCGGGGAGCTGTTTTTT. Translation gives CASSIRQGNTGELFF.

The genes are TRBV13 and TRBJ1-2, with 7 bases that match TRBD1. CDR1 and CDR2 from the germline V gene are PRHDT and FYEKMQ (reference sequence). The CDR3 spans 13 residues. The J segment lost 4 bases and the V segment lost 6 bases, leaving 5 bases of the junction unmatched. CDR3 sequence: CASRRTGVYGYTF. The CDR3, as DNA: TGTGCCAGCAGAAGGACAGGAGTCTATGGCTACACCTTC. The full variable domain, rest sourced from reference TRBV13 and TRBJ1-2, is AAGVIQSPRHLIKEKRETATLKCYPIPRHDTVYWYQQGPGQDPQFLISFYEKMQSDKGSIPDRFSAQQFSDYHSELNMSSLELGDSALYFCASRRTGVYGYTFGSGTRLTVV.

Regarding this clone: Other DNA sequences in this sample translate to the same CDR3. V and J are TRBV29-1 and TRBJ1-3, with D perhaps TRBD1 (5 bases). The CDR3 has 13 amino acids. V gave up 6 bases and J gave up 0 bases, with 9 bases separating them. The germline CDR1 and CDR2 sequences are SQVTM and ANQGSEA. CDR3 residues: CSVRTSSGNTIYF. In nucleotides, the CDR3 is TGCAGCGTACGGACATCCTCTGGAAACACCATATATTTT.

Note on this clone: The sample holds other DNA sequences that translate to the same CDR3. This chain connects TRBV5-1 to TRBJ2-7; either TRBD1 or TRBD2 may supply D (5 bases each). CDR3 size: 15 residues. Germline CDR1 SGHRS, CDR2 YFSETQ. V lost 0 bases to trimming and J lost 0 bases, with 10 bases between them. The CDR3 DNA is TGCGCCAGCAGCTTGGAGCCAGGGAGCTCCTACGAGCAGTACTTC. This codes for CASSLEPGSSYEQYF. Together with reference TRBV5-1 and TRBJ2-7, the CDR3 gives the full variable domain: KAGVTQTPRYLIKTRGQQVTLSCSPISGHRSVSWYQQTPGQGLQFLFEYFSETQRNKGNFPGRFSGRQFSNSRSEMNVSTLELGDSALYLCASSLEPGSSYEQYFGPGTRLTVT.

Worth noting for this clone: Other DNA sequences of this sample code for an identical CDR3. The chain uses TRBV28 and TRBJ1-5; maybe TRBD1 (5 bases). The CDR3 runs 14 residues. Trimming cost V 2 bases and J 4 bases, with 9 bases left between them. The V gene's germline CDR1 is MDHEN and CDR2 SYDVKM. The DNA of the CDR3 is TGTGCCAGCAGTTTACCGGGGGGAAATCAGCCCCAGCATTTT. It yields the protein CASSLPGGNQPQHF.

This chain joins TRBV7-2 and TRBJ2-7, with TRBD2 identical over 11 bases. The trim removed 1 base at V and 4 bases at J, leaving 3 bases unmatched. Germline CDR1 is SGHTA and CDR2 is FQGNSA. The CDR3 has 15 residues. The CDR3 sequence is CASSLGLAGLYEQYF. The CDR3 bases are TGTGCCAGCAGCTTAGGACTAGCGGGACTTTACGAGCAGTACTTC.

The rearrangement uses TRBV15 and TRBJ1-1; perhaps TRBD1 as D (6 bases). V lost 6 bases and J 1 base, leaving 12 bases between the germline ends. The V gene's germline CDR1 is LNHNV and CDR2 YYDKDF (reference sequence). The length of the CDR3 is 14 residues. CDR3 sequence reads: CATSPGQRNTEAFF. The CDR3 DNA reads as TGTGCCACCAGTCCAGGACAGAGGAACACTGAAGCTTTCTTT. The full variable domain, completed using reference TRBV15 and TRBJ1-1, is DAMVIQNPRYQVTQFGKPVTLSCSQTLNHNVMYWYQQKSSQAPKLLFHYYDKDFNNEADTPDNFQSRRPNTSFCFLDIRSPGLGDTAMYLCATSPGQRNTEAFFGQGTRLTVV.

The chain links TRBV27 to TRBJ1-2, with a tentative D call TRBD1 (5 bases). Germline CDR1 and CDR2: MNHEY and SMNVEV (reference sequence). CDR3 length equals 13 residues. V gave up 5 bases and J gave up 4 bases, with 11 bases separating them. The CDR3 reads CASSPDSSYGYTF. The CDR3 coding sequence is TGTGCCAGCAGTCCAGACAGCTCCTATGGCTACACCTTC.

The chain combines TRBV28 with TRBJ1-4, with D tentatively TRBD1 (5 bases). Trimming took 8 bases from V and 7 from J, leaving 20 bases between them. The CDR3 contains 15 residues. CDR1 and CDR2 (germline): MDHEN, SYDVKM. The CDR3 DNA sequence: TGTGCCAGCGCACCAGGGAGGGTACGCCTTGAAAAACTGTTTTTT. Its protein is CASAPGRVRLEKLFF.

The rearrangement links TRBV6-1 to TRBJ2-5, with unresolved D. The CDR3 covers 13 residues. In germline, CDR1 is MNHNS, CDR2 SASEGT. The V gene lost 4 bases and the J gene lost 1 base, with 7 bases spanning the gap. For the CDR3, the DNA is TGTGCCAGCAGTGTCCGTTCCCAAGAGACCCAGTACTTC. It is translated as CASSVRSQETQYF.

The DNA for the CDR3 is TGTGCCAGCAGTGAAAGCCCTGTCTACAATGAGCAGTTCTTC. Protein: CASSESPVYNEQFF. The V and J genes are TRBV2 and TRBJ2-1; no firm D call. Germline lookup yields CDR1 SNHLY and CDR2 FYNNEI. The ends were cut back, 2 bases at V and 3 bases at J, with 8 bases in the middle. This CDR3 contains 14 residues.

The CDR3 region is CSVGTGRGTEAFF. CDR3 DNA: TGCAGCGTGGGGACAGGGAGGGGGACTGAAGCTTTCTTT. The chain is built from TRBV29-1 and TRBJ1-1, with TRBD1 identical over 9 bases. Trimming cost V 6 bases and J 5 bases; bases outside gene matches: 7. Germline CDR1 and CDR2: SQVTM and ANQGSEA. This CDR3 region has 13 residues.

The chain combines TRBV12-5 with TRBJ2-3, with D unresolved. The CDR3 consists of 13 residues. V lost 2 bases to trimming and J lost 6 bases, with 9 bases between them. Per germline, CDR1 LGHNT and CDR2 FRNRAP. The CDR3 loop reads CASGLPNSDTQYF. The CDR3 region has the DNA TGTGCTAGTGGTTTGCCCAATTCGGATACGCAGTATTTT.

The chain joins TRBV5-4 to TRBJ2-7, with 11 positions matching TRBD2. V lost 4 bases and J lost 0; bases outside the gene matches: 9. The CDR3 has 17 residues. Germline V gene sequence: CDR1 SGHNT, CDR2 YYREEE (reference sequence). CDR3 region: CASSKGLAVLPSYEQYF. The CDR3 DNA is TGTGCCAGCAGCAAGGGACTAGCGGTTCTCCCCTCCTACGAGCAGTACTTC.

The V gene is TRBV5-6, the J gene TRBJ1-1; 9 nucleotides match TRBD1. The germline V gene has CDR1 SGHDT and CDR2 YYEEEE. This CDR3 is 13 amino acids long. The trim removed 2 bases at V and 11 bases at J, leaving 7 bases unmatched. The CDR3 DNA reads as TGTGCCAGCAGCTTACAGGGGGCTTATGAGGCTTTCTTT. Translating it yields CASSLQGAYEAFF.

The CDR3 loop is CASSPPPPAYEQYF. In nucleotides, the CDR3 is TGTGCCAGCAGTCCCCCCCCGCCCGCCTACGAGCAGTACTTC. The genes are TRBV27 and TRBJ2-7; D unresolved. Germline CDR1 is MNHEY and CDR2 is SMNVEV (reference sequence). This CDR3 contains 14 residues. Trimming pared 5 bases from V and 2 bases from J, leaving 13 bases between.